The 20 T cell receptor beta chains below were found in one sample sequenced in a study of shared clonotypes between healthy human individuals (dated by TCRdb to 2020 to 2021). The library came from the immunoSEQ multiplex PCR assay. The source is immuneACCESS, and TCRdb retained only in-frame sequences with V and J called. Part of the clones is not carried over; for the studies checked, unresolved V genes explain less than half of this, and the remainder is unexplained. Recorded for this sample are roughly 660,000 clones; around 90% of them occurred a single time. In total, the top ten clones hold roughly 36% of the sample. The sequencing sample was made of memory CD8+ T cells from PBMCs. This sample's cell subset or site label indicates: CD45RO+ cells pooled with CCR7-negative TemRA cells. These receptors were obtained from a man younger than 35 in good health. Some clones in this sample may be carry-over from other donors' samples.

V gene TRBV14 combines with J gene TRBJ2-1; no clear D. V was shortened by 5 bases and J by 4 bases, with 9 bases between the two germline ends. The CDR3 loop spans 13 amino acids. Per the germline V gene, CDR1 is SGHDN and CDR2 is FVKESK. CDR3 sequence (DNA): TGTGCCAGCAGCGAGACTTCTTACAATGAGCAGTTCTTC. Translating it yields CASSETSYNEQFF.

This CDR3 is CAWSVMTRAYTEAFF. In DNA form, the CDR3 reads TGTGCCTGGAGTGTGATGACCCGGGCATACACTGAAGCTTTCTTT. The chain links TRBV30 to TRBJ1-1; D not resolved. Between the trimmed V and J ends, which lost 0 bases and 3 bases, there was a span of 14 bases. Germline assignment: CDR1 GTSNPN and CDR2 SVGIG (reference sequence). The CDR3 is made up of 15 amino acids. Supplemented by reference TRBV30 and TRBJ1-1, the full variable domain reads SQTIHQWPATLVQPVGSPLSLECTVEGTSNPNLYWYRQAAGRGLQLLFYSVGIGQISSEVPQNLSASRPQDRQFILSSKKLLLSDSGFYLCAWSVMTRAYTEAFFGQGTRLTVV.

This chain joins TRBV27 and TRBJ1-1, with 7 bases fitting TRBD1. The V gene's germline CDR1 is MNHEY and CDR2 SMNVEV (reference sequence). The V gene end was trimmed by 6 bases and the J gene end by 4 bases; junction bases not matched to a gene: 8. CDR3 size: 14 residues. CDR3 sequence (DNA): TGTGCCAGCAGCGCCCCAGCAGGGGGCACTGAAGCTTTCTTT. As protein: CASSAPAGGTEAFF.

The CDR3 nucleotides are TGTGCCAGCAGTTATAAGGTTCCCTTTGGCGAGCAGTACTTC. Translation gives CASSYKVPFGEQYF. The V call is TRBV6-5, the J call TRBJ2-7; D not certain. Germline V gene data show CDR1 as MNHEY and CDR2 as SVGAGI. V was shortened by 3 bases and J by 6 bases, with 15 bases between the two germline ends. The CDR3 loop spans 14 amino acids.

V is TRBV6-5 and J is TRBJ2-7; a possible D gene is TRBD1 (6 bases). This CDR3 region has 14 residues. V lost 5 bases and J 2 bases, leaving 13 bases between the germline ends. Per germline, CDR1 MNHEY and CDR2 SVGAGI. This CDR3 is CASSPTRTAYEQYF. CDR3 in DNA: TGTGCCAGCAGTCCAACCCGGACAGCCTACGAGCAGTACTTC.

The gene calls are TRBV6-1 and TRBJ1-1, with no clear D. CDR1 and CDR2 (germline): MNHNS, SASEGT. The CDR3 consists of 14 residues. The V end lost 2 bases, the J end lost 3 bases, and 10 bases lay between the germline ends. CDR3 amino acids: CASSERNGYTEAFF. CDR3 sequence (DNA): TGTGCCAGCAGTGAACGGAACGGATACACTGAAGCTTTCTTT.

V is TRBV6-5 and J is TRBJ1-2; no clear D gene. From germline, CDR1 is MNHEY and CDR2 SVGAGI. V shed 0 bases and J shed 5 bases, with 13 bases lying between them. This CDR3 comprises 15 residues. CDR3: CASSYSIGSGYGYTF. CDR3 DNA: TGTGCCAGCAGTTACTCGATCGGTAGCGGGTATGGCTACACCTTC.

This rearrangement joins TRBV28 to TRBJ2-7, with D perhaps given as TRBD1 or TRBD2 (5 bases each). Deletions cut 2 bases from V and 1 base from J, with 18 bases between. Germline V gene sequence: CDR1 MDHEN, CDR2 SYDVKM. This CDR3 has 17 amino acids. The CDR3 sequence: CASSLPVVEGSSYEQYF. Written as DNA, the CDR3 is TGTGCCAGCAGTTTACCTGTGGTAGAGGGGTCATCCTACGAGCAGTACTTC.

This chain links TRBV27 with TRBJ1-6, with 9 bases matching TRBD1. Germline V gene lookup returns CDR1 MNHEY and CDR2 SMNVEV (reference sequence). This CDR3 region has 14 residues. V gave up 6 bases and J gave up 7 bases; unmatched junction bases: 4. The CDR3 loop reads CASRSDRGNSPLHF. The CDR3, as DNA: TGTGCCAGCAGGTCGGACAGGGGAAATTCACCCCTCCACTTT.

The gene calls are TRBV5-1 and TRBJ2-3; D unresolved. Trimming took 1 base from V and 3 from J, leaving 9 bases between them. CDR1 is SGHRS and CDR2 is YFSETQ in the germline V gene. The CDR3 has 14 amino acids. The CDR3 loop reads CASSLRLETDTQYF. Here the CDR3 DNA reads TGCGCCAGCAGCTTGAGGCTAGAAACAGATACGCAGTATTTT.

The CDR3 sequence is CASSQAASGGPYYGYTF. CDR3 coding DNA: TGCGCCAGCAGCCAAGCAGCAAGTGGGGGGCCCTACTATGGCTACACCTTC. The chain recombines TRBV4-3 with TRBJ1-2, with a weak D call TRBD1 (6 bases). Germline V gene sequence: CDR1 LGHNA, CDR2 YSLEER. The CDR3 contains 17 residues. The V end was cut by 1 base, the J end by 3 bases, with 18 bases between.

The chain employs TRBV5-1 and TRBJ2-7, with D perhaps TRBD1 or TRBD2 (5 bases each). This CDR3 comprises 15 residues. The germline CDR1 and CDR2 sequences are SGHRS and YFSETQ. The ends were cut back, 1 base at V and 3 bases at J, with 14 bases in the middle. The DNA of the CDR3 is TGCGCCAGCAGCTTGCCGTGGGCAGGGAGCTACGAGCAGTACTTC. Protein sequence: CASSLPWAGSYEQYF.

The chain combines TRBV7-3 with TRBJ2-2; D may correspond to TRBD1 or TRBD2 (5 bases each). V lost 5 bases and J lost 3, with 16 bases in between. The CDR3 contains 16 residues. Germline V gives CDR1 SGHTA, CDR2 FQGTGA. This CDR3 reads CASSPARDGDTGELFF. CDR3 in DNA: TGTGCCAGCAGCCCAGCTCGGGACGGGGACACCGGGGAGCTGTTTTTT. The variable domain in full, with the rest retrieved from reference TRBV7-3 and TRBJ2-2, is GAGVSQTPSNKVTEKGKYVELRCDPISGHTALYWYRQSLGQGPEFLIYFQGTGAADDSGLPNDRFFAVRPEGSVSTLKIQRTERGDSAVYLCASSPARDGDTGELFFGEGSRLTVL.

The chain combines TRBV6-5 with TRBJ1-1; unclear D gene. Trimming cost V 10 bases and J 4 bases, with 19 bases left between them. CDR1 MNHEY and CDR2 SVGAGI come from the germline V gene. The CDR3 runs 14 residues. CDR3 residues: CATHLVGPGTEAFF. In DNA form, the CDR3 reads TGTGCCACTCACCTGGTTGGGCCGGGCACTGAAGCTTTCTTT.

This chain uses TRBV27 with TRBJ2-1, with no clear D. The CDR3 has 18 residues. The germline V gene encodes CDR1 MNHEY and CDR2 SMNVEV (reference sequence). The V and J ends lost 4 bases and 0 bases respectively, with 19 bases between them. The CDR3 here is CASSSDPARYSSYNEQFF. The CDR3 bases are TGTGCCAGCAGTTCGGACCCGGCCAGATACAGCTCCTACAATGAGCAGTTCTTC.

This chain uses TRBV11-2 with TRBJ2-7, with D uncertain. The V end lost 2 bases, the J end lost 3 bases, and 8 bases lay between the germline ends. CDR1 and CDR2 from the germline V gene are SGHAT and FQNNGV. The length of the CDR3 is 13 residues. In nucleotides, the CDR3 is TGTGCCAGCAGCTTATCCTTGTTCTACGAGCAGTACTTC. This sequence encodes CASSLSLFYEQYF. Drawing the rest from reference TRBV11-2 and TRBJ2-7, the complete variable domain is EAGVAQSPRYKIIEKRQSVAFWCNPISGHATLYWYQQILGQGPKLLIQFQNNGVVDDSQLPKDRFSAERLKGVDSTLKIQPAKLEDSAVYLCASSLSLFYEQYFGPGTRLTVT.

This clone was found many times. The rearrangement links TRBV7-9 to TRBJ2-6; possibly TRBD1 or TRBD2 for D (6 bases each). This CDR3 spans 16 amino acids. Germline CDR1 and CDR2: SEHNR and FQNEAQ (reference sequence). Here the CDR3 reads CAKEGGPSSGANVLTF. The CDR3 coding sequence is TGTGCGAAAGAGGGGGGCCCTAGCTCTGGGGCCAACGTCCTGACTTTC.

This chain joins TRBV9 and TRBJ2-7, with D perhaps given as TRBD1 or TRBD2 (5 bases each). The germline V and J ends were trimmed by 1 base and 3 bases, with 14 bases remaining between them. This CDR3 has 15 residues. CDR1 and CDR2 (germline): SGDLS, YYNGEE. The CDR3 spells CASSVSGGAIYEQYF. The CDR3 coding sequence is TGTGCCAGCAGCGTATCTGGGGGTGCGATCTACGAGCAGTACTTC.

V usage is TRBV27 and J usage is TRBJ2-7; no definite D call. Germline V gene lookup returns CDR1 MNHEY and CDR2 SMNVEV (reference sequence). There are 13 residues in the CDR3. Trimming took off 6 bases at V and 4 bases at J, with 13 bases between the two ends. The CDR3 DNA sequence: TGTGCCAGCAGCTACCTGGACGAGTACGAGCAGTACTTC. Translated, it gives CASSYLDEYEQYF.

The rearrangement uses TRBV7-9 and TRBJ1-2; D call uncertain. V was trimmed by 1 base and J by 4 bases, leaving 10 bases between them. CDR1 is SEHNR and CDR2 is FQNEAQ in the germline V gene (reference sequence). The CDR3 sequence is 14 residues long. The CDR3 loop reads CASSLVAGSYGYTF. The CDR3 DNA sequence: TGTGCCAGCAGCTTAGTTGCGGGATCCTATGGCTACACCTTC.